This TCR beta chain comes out of a study of memory CD4+ T cells and cytomegalovirus serostatus. Comments on this clone: Its antigen remains unknown.

Findings of the study overall: Each of 67 CMV-associated TCRbeta sequences occurred in one to five individuals. The CMV-associated TCR signature appears largely within the CD4+ memory repertoire. Median bootstrapped AUC for CMV status was roughly 0.95 originally, roughly 0.92 US-trained.

The sort gate was single viable CD3+CD4+CD8-CD45RO+ cells for memory CD4+ T cells. Serum IgG to CMV pp150, pp28, p38 and p52 defined serostatus. Profiling relied on immunoSEQ multiplex PCR, and the TCRdb table lists in-frame clones only, not all of them. The sample carries about 64,000 clones, 70% to 80% recorded once. CDR1 SGHRS and CDR2 YFSETQ come from the germline V gene. Trimming took 4 bases from V and 4 from J, leaving 21 bases between them. This CDR3 comprises 16 residues. The genes are TRBV5-1 and TRBJ2-7, with D possibly being TRBD1 (8 bases). The sample consisted of memory CD4+ T cells from blood. The sequence was obtained from an adult in good health and CMV-seronegative. CDR3 bases: TGCGCCAGCAGCCCGGCGCGGGGGACAGGTACATACGAGCAGTACTTC. This encodes CASSPARGTGTYEQYF. Full variable domain (remainder filled in from reference TRBV5-1 and TRBJ2-7): KAGVTQTPRYLIKTRGQQVTLSCSPISGHRSVSWYQQTPGQGLQFLFEYFSETQRNKGNFPGRFSGRQFSNSRSEMNVSTLELGDSALYLCASSPARGTGTYEQYFGPGTRLTVT.